The clone carrying this T cell receptor (beta chain) has ten or more counts. The antigen remains undetermined. These data come from a study of early T cells in non-severe SARS-CoV-2 infection. The overall study: Sequenced bulk RNA came from whole blood that was unsorted, and chains were unpaired.

Attachment of unique molecular identifiers to individual cDNA molecules was performed. MiXCR, run by TCRdb on the 5' RACE reads, gives a single entry per CDR3 protein. Counted here are roughly 70,000 distinct CDR3 sequences, 13% occurring once; the ten biggest clones make up approximately 4.7%. Notes on the study in general: Database matching using VDJdb favored anti-spike CD8 responses, with private and CD4 specificities left missing.

Germline V gives CDR1 MNHNY, CDR2 SVGAGI (reference sequence). This CDR3 comprises 15 residues. V was clipped by 3 bases and J by 2 bases, with 14 bases between them. The clonotype was recovered from an adult who was a healthcare worker with PCR-confirmed SARS-CoV-2 infection or an uninfected control (not recorded which). The chain carries TRBV6-6 and TRBJ2-7; maybe TRBD1 (5 bases). The specimen sequenced was whole blood. CDR3 DNA sequence: TGTGCCAGCAGTTATGGACACTTAACCACCTACGAGCAGTACTTC. This gives the protein CASSYGHLTTYEQYF.